The subject of this entry is one TCR beta chain. Other DNA variants within this sample encode the same CDR3. The entry originates in a study of shared clonotypes between healthy human individuals. Study overall: For every donor, three CD4 naive, three CD4 memory, two CD8 naive and one CD8 memory plates were used.

Sequencing used immunoSEQ multiplex PCR; TCRdb keeps in-frame clones, though not all of them. The sample has 660,000 or so clones, approximately 96% seen once. Naive CD8 cells were CD45RO-negative, positively selected for CCR7, excluding terminally differentiated effector memory CD45RA+ cells. V lost 2 bases, J lost 5 bases, and 1 base stayed unmatched. This CDR3 region has 14 residues. CDR1 is MDHEN, CDR2 SYDVKM, per germline. The sample comprised naive CD8+ T cells sorted from blood. This chain joins TRBV28 and TRBJ2-1; 9 nucleotides line up with TRBD2. This sequence originates from a woman in her twenties or thirties in good health. As DNA, the CDR3 is TGTGCCAGCAGTTTAGCGGGAGGGGACAATGAGCAGTTCTTC. Its protein is CASSLAGGDNEQFF. The full variable domain, its missing parts supplied by reference TRBV28 and TRBJ2-1, is DVKVTQSSRYLVKRTGEKVFLECVQDMDHENMFWYRQDPGLGLRLIYFSYDVKMKEKGDIPEGYSVSREKKERFSLILESASTNQTSMYLCASSLAGGDNEQFFGPGTRLTVL.